The clone carrying this TCR beta chain was observed many times. Its specificity is not known. The single heparinised draw taken from each donor contained roughly 100 mL of blood on average. Sorting of CD4+ naive, central memory, regulatory and stem cell-like memory cells was performed via CD45RO/CCR7/CD25/CD127/CD95/CD27. Each sorted fraction was over 95% pure. This sample is drawn from a study of beta chain features in type 1 diabetes. Study-level background: When patients were set against healthy donors, age, gender and cell yields were similar.

Whole-study findings and limits: In every one of the four CD4+ subsets, TCRB CDR3s were moderately but significantly shorter in Type 1 diabetes patients.

Isolated RNA was reverse transcribed in full, so expressed TCRB transcripts were sequenced. Method: immunoSEQ multiplex PCR; TCRdb's copy keeps in-frame clones and lacks some. The sample includes about 160,000 clones, 7.5% to 8.5% of them seen just once. This CDR3 has 13 residues. The germline CDR1 and CDR2 sequences are LGHNA and YSLEER. V gave up 3 bases and J gave up 7 bases, with 12 bases separating them. V and J are TRBV4-3 and TRBJ1-2, with D possibly matching TRBD1 (5 bases). The clonotype comes from a man younger than 30 with type 1 diabetes. The specimen was central memory CD4+ T cells from blood. The CDR3 sequence is CASSQMARAGYTF. In DNA form, the CDR3 reads TGCGCCAGCAGCCAGATGGCCAGGGCTGGCTACACCTTC.